This T cell receptor beta chain was found in a study of blood T cell repertoires in COVID-19. Sequencing used immunoSEQ multiplex PCR; TCRdb keeps in-frame clones, though not all of them. Of 150,000 to 200,000 clones detected, around 84% appear once; the ten largest clones hold around 5.9%. Germline values: CDR1 SGDLS, CDR2 YYNGEE. Unmatched junction bases numbered 3, after V lost 0 bases and J lost 6 bases. This CDR3 comprises 15 residues. The J gene is TRBJ2-1, the V gene TRBV9; 10 bases map to TRBD2. The sequence was collected from a man aged 35-49 years who had recovered from COVID-19. Specimen: PBMCs or T cells enriched from blood (not recorded which). CDR3 protein: CASSVASGGFNEQFF. For the CDR3, the DNA is TGTGCCAGCAGCGTAGCTAGCGGGGGCTTCAATGAGCAGTTCTTC.